This T cell receptor (beta chain) was sequenced during a study of T cell responses to AZD1222 COVID-19 vaccine. Germline-derived CDR1 and CDR2 are MNHEY and SMNVEV (reference sequence). CDR3 size: 11 residues. V lost 6 bases and J 0 bases, leaving 3 bases between the germline ends. Samples with a second dose at about 4 or about 12 weeks were pooled together. Concerning this clone: The identical CDR3 is also encoded by other nucleotide sequences in the sample.

Clones were read by immunoSEQ multiplex PCR, and TCRdb kept only the in-frame ones, dropping some. This sample has about 140,000 clones, with approximately 90% found just once. The specimen comprised peripheral blood, sampled 28 days after the second AZD1222 dose. The sequence was obtained from an adult who received the AZD1222 COVID-19 vaccine. The chain recombines TRBV27 with TRBJ2-7; D gene unclear. Written as DNA, the CDR3 is TGTGCCAGCAGCCACTCCTACGAGCAGTACTTC. Its translation: CASSHSYEQYF.